This T cell receptor (beta chain) was retrieved from a study of T cell responses to AZD1222 COVID-19 vaccine. Overall study results and limits: No repertoire was sampled before or during the peak T cell response, only after it. There were mostly white British donors and more females than males, and clonal diversity was possibly underestimated.

This clone has a single count. Antigen specificity is unknown. Clones were read by immunoSEQ multiplex PCR, and TCRdb kept only the in-frame ones, dropping some. The repertoire has some 140,000 clones, roughly 85% of them found once; the top ten carry less than 9.5%. The CDR3 loop spans 13 amino acids. Germline V gives CDR1 GTSNPN, CDR2 SVGIG (reference sequence). The V end lost 1 base, the J end lost 6 bases, and 12 bases lay between the germline ends. This chain joins TRBV30 and TRBJ1-1; tentatively, D is TRBD1 (5 bases). The specimen was peripheral blood, collected 28 days after the second dose of the MenACWY control vaccine. This TCR came from an adult who received the MenACWY meningococcal vaccine as a control. This chain's CDR3 is CAWSEGFDSEAFF. CDR3 sequence (DNA): TGTGCCTGGAGTGAGGGGTTTGATTCTGAAGCTTTCTTT.